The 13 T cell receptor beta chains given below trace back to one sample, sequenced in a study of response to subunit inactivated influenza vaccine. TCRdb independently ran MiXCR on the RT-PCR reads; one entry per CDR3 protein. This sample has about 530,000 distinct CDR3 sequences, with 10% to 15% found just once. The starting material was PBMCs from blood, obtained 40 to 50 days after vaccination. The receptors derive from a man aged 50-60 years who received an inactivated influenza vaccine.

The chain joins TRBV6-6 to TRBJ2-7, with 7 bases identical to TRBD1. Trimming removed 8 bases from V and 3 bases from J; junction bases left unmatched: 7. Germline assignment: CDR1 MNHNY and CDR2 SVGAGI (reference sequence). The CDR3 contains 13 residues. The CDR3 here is CASALGQVYEQYF. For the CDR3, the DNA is TGTGCCAGCGCCTTAGGACAGGTCTACGAGCAGTACTTC.

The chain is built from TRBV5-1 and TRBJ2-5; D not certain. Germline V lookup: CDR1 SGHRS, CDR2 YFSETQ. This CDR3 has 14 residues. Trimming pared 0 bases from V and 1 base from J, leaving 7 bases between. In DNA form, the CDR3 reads TGCGCCAGCAGCTTGGCCCGGTCCCAAGAGACCCAGTACTTC. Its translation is CASSLARSQETQYF.

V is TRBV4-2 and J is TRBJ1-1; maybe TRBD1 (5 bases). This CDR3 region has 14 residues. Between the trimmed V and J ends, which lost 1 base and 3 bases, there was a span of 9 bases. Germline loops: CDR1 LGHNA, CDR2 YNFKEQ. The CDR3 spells CASSQAGPDTEAFF. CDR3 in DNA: TGTGCCAGCAGCCAAGCGGGGCCTGACACTGAAGCTTTCTTT.

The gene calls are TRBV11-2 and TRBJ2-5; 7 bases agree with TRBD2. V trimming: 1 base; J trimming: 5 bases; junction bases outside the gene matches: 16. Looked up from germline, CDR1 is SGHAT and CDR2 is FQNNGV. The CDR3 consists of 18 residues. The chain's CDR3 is CASSLGWGLKDPQETQYF. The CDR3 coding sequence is TGTGCCAGCAGCTTAGGATGGGGACTAAAGGACCCCCAGGAGACCCAGTACTTC.

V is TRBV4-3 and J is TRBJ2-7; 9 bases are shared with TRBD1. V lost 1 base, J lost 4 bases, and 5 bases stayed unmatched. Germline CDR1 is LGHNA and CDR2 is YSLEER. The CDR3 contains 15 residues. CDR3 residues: CASSQGTGEVYEQYF. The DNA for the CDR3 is TGCGCCAGCAGCCAAGGGACAGGGGAGGTGTACGAGCAGTACTTC.

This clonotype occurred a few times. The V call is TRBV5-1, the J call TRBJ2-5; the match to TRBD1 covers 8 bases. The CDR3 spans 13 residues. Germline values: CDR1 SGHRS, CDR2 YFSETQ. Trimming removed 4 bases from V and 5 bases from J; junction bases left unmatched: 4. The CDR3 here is CASSHRDRETQYF. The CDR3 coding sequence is TGCGCCAGCAGCCACCGGGACAGGGAGACCCAGTACTTC.

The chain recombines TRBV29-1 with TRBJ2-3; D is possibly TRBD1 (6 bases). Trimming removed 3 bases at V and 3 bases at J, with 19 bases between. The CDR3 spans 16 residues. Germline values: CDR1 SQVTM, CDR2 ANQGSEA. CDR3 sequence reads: CSVEKRMGAGTDTQYF. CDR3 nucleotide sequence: TGCAGCGTTGAGAAAAGAATGGGGGCTGGGACAGATACGCAGTATTTT.

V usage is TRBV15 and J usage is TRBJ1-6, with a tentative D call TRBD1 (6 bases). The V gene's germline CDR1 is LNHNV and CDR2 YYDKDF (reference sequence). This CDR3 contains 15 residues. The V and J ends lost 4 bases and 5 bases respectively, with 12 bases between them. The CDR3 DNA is TGTGCCACCAGCACCAAAGGGGGAAATAATTCACCCCTCCACTTT. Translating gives CATSTKGGNNSPLHF.

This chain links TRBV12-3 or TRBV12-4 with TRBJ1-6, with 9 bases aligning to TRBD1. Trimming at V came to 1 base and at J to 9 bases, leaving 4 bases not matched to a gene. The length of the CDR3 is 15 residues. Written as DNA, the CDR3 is TGTGCCAGCAGTTTAGGCGGGACAGGGCTTTCACCCCTCCACTTT. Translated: CASSLGGTGLSPLHF.

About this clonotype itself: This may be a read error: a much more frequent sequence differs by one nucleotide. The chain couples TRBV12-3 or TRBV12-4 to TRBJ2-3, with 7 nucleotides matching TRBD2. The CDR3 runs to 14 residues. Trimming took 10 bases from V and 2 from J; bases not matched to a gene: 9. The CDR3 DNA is TGTGCCATCACTGAAGCGGGATTCACAGATACGCAGTATTTT. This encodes CAITEAGFTDTQYF.

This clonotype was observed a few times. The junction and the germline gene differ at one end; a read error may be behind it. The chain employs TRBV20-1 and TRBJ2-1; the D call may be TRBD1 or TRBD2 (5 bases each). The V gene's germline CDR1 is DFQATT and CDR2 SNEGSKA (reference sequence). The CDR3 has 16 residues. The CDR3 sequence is CCARDVGTNSYNEQFF. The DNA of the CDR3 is TGCTGTGCTAGAGATGTGGGGACCAACTCCTACAATGAGCAGTTCTTC.

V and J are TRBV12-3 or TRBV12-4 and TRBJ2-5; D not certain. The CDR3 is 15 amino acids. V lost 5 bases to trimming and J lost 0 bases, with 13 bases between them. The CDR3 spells CASSIRAPHQETQYF. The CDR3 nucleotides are TGTGCCAGCAGTATTCGTGCCCCACACCAAGAGACCCAGTACTTC.

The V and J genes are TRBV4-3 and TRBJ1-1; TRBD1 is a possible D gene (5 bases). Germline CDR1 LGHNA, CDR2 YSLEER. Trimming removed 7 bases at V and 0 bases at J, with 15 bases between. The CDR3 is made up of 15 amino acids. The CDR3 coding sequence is TGCGCCAGCAAGTCAGCGGGGCCCATGAACACTGAAGCTTTCTTT. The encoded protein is CASKSAGPMNTEAFF.